One sample yielded the 31 T cell receptor beta chains listed below, sequenced in a study of spatial heterogeneity in lung cancer. Indicated time point: sample taken at primary tumor resection. Whole RNA, which was extracted from tumor, nontumor lung tissue or frozen PBMC, was sequenced without any cell sorting. TCRdb itself ran the 5' RACE reads through MiXCR, one entry per CDR3 protein. The profile shows fewer than 5,000 distinct CDR3 sequences, about a sixth of them singletons. The sequenced sample was PBMCs, obtained at surgery. Receptors were obtained from a male donor with early-stage non-small cell lung cancer.

In its sample, this clonotype ranks as large (0.1 to 1%). The V gene is TRBV5-5, the J gene TRBJ2-3, with TRBD2 identical over 10 bases. The CDR3 contains 15 residues. Germline V lookup: CDR1 SGHKS, CDR2 YYEKEE (reference sequence). J gave up 2 bases and V 1 base, and 1 base lay outside the gene matches. The CDR3 sequence: CASSLTSGDTDTQYF. CDR3 bases: TGTGCCAGCAGCTTGACTAGCGGGGACACAGATACGCAGTATTTT.

This clonotype was found many times. The chain carries TRBV7-6 and TRBJ1-1; D ambiguous. CDR3 length equals 14 residues. CDR1 SGHVS and CDR2 FNYEAQ come from the germline V gene. Trimming removed 6 bases at V and 2 bases at J, with 13 bases between. This CDR3 reads CASSPEVLNTEAFF. CDR3 coding DNA: TGTGCCAGCAGTCCAGAGGTGTTAAACACTGAAGCTTTCTTT.

In its sample, this clonotype ranks as medium-sized. The chain carries TRBV4-1 and TRBJ2-2, with D possibly TRBD1 on 5 matching bases. Per the germline V gene, CDR1 is MGHRA and CDR2 is YSYEKL. The CDR3 has 15 residues. Trimming stripped 8 bases from V and 0 bases from J, with 13 bases between. CDR3 loop: CASSLGQPNTGELFF. The CDR3 DNA is TGCGCCAGCTCCTTAGGACAACCGAACACCGGGGAGCTGTTTTTT.

This clonotype occurred many times. This chain joins TRBV4-2 and TRBJ2-3; a weak D match, TRBD2 (6 bases). Germline loops: CDR1 LGHNA, CDR2 YNFKEQ. This CDR3 contains 17 residues. Trimming removed 6 bases from V and 0 bases from J, with 19 bases in between. The CDR3 loop is CASSPEGPGTSTDTQYF. Here the CDR3 DNA reads TGTGCCAGCAGTCCCGAAGGACCGGGGACTAGCACAGATACGCAGTATTTT.

By sample share, this clonotype is medium-sized. The chain recombines TRBV11-2 with TRBJ2-5; D is ambiguous. The CDR3 has 13 amino acids. Germline V gene lookup returns CDR1 SGHAT and CDR2 FQNNGV. V was trimmed by 1 base and J by 7 bases, leaving 10 bases between them. The DNA for the CDR3 is TGTGCCAGCAGCTTAGGGCAGGCAATGACCCAGTACTTC. It translates to CASSLGQAMTQYF.

The rearrangement links TRBV19 to TRBJ2-1; D is perhaps TRBD1 (6 bases). Germline loops: CDR1 LNHDA, CDR2 SQIVND (reference sequence). The CDR3 contains 14 residues. The V end was cut by 4 bases, the J end by 4 bases, with 11 bases between. The CDR3 DNA is TGTGCCAGTAGTACCCAGGGGCTATACAATGAGCAGTTCTTC. This codes for CASSTQGLYNEQFF.

This clonotype was picked up a small number of times. The V and J genes are TRBV19 and TRBJ2-2; 8 positions agree with TRBD2. CDR1 and CDR2 (germline): LNHDA, SQIVND (reference sequence). J gave up 3 bases and V 7 bases, and 22 bases lay outside the gene matches. The CDR3 is 20 amino acids. CDR3 coding DNA: TGTGCCAGTACCGATTTGACCTCGGGGGGGCCTCGAAGGGACACCGGGGAGCTGTTTTTT. Translation gives CASTDLTSGGPRRDTGELFF.

This clonotype was counted between two and nine times. The genes are TRBV2 and TRBJ2-4; 7 nucleotides agree with TRBD1. Germline V CDR1 and CDR2: SNHLY, FYNNEI. The CDR3 is made up of 17 amino acids. V shed 6 bases, J shed 3 bases, and the junction held 14 bases outside the gene matches. In DNA, the CDR3 is TGTGCCAGCAGGGTCACGGGACAGAATTTTAACAAAAACATTCAGTACTTC. Its translation is CASRVTGQNFNKNIQYF.

About this clonotype: A much larger clonotype is one base distant, so this may be a read error. This sequence joins TRBV20-1 and TRBJ2-2; 9 bases agree with TRBD1. The germline V gene has CDR1 DFQATT and CDR2 SNEGSKA (reference sequence). This CDR3 comprises 15 residues. After removal of 4 bases from V and 4 bases from J, the junction contained 7 bases not matched to a gene. CDR3 sequence reads: CSATRQGDITGELFF. The CDR3 coding sequence is TGCAGTGCTACAAGACAGGGGGATATCACCGGGGAGCTGTTTTTT.

There are a few counts of this clonotype. This chain links TRBV11-2 with TRBJ2-1; TRBD2 aligns across 11 bases. The ends lost 5 bases at V and 4 bases at J; junction bases unmatched: 7. Germline lookup yields CDR1 SGHAT and CDR2 FQNNGV. The CDR3 spans 16 residues. The CDR3 loop is CASSKVLAGGYNEQFF. The CDR3 bases are TGTGCCAGCAGCAAAGTTTTAGCGGGGGGGTACAATGAGCAGTTCTTC.

This clonotype rates as large. V usage is TRBV10-3 and J usage is TRBJ2-7; possible D gene TRBD1, 7 bases. Germline CDR1 ENHRY, CDR2 SYGVKD. The CDR3 is 16 residues long. The V end lost 8 bases, the J end lost 3 bases, and 23 bases lay between the germline ends. The CDR3 nucleotides read TGTGCCATCGGGGGAAACAGGGGAGGAGTCGACTACGAGCAGTACTTC. Its protein is CAIGGNRGGVDYEQYF.

This clonotype was seen ten or more times. The germline gene is not matched at one end of the junction; a read error may be the cause. The chain recombines TRBV18 with TRBJ2-1; D is perhaps TRBD1 (5 bases). The CDR3 has 15 amino acids. Germline loops: CDR1 KGHSH, CDR2 LQKENI. CDR3 region: CASSPTQGSHNEQFF. DNA for the CDR3: TGTGCCAGCTCACCCACCCAGGGCTCCCACAATGAGCAGTTCTTC.

This clonotype was seen at least ten times. This chain joins TRBV18 and TRBJ1-2; 7 bases align to TRBD1. Germline CDR1 and CDR2: KGHSH and LQKENI. This CDR3 is built from 13 residues. J lost 5 bases, V lost 3 bases, and 3 bases had no gene match. The CDR3 DNA reads as TGTGCCAGCTCACCCGGGACAGATTATGGCTACACCTTC. It yields the protein CASSPGTDYGYTF.

This clonotype was seen at least ten times. This chain links TRBV2 with TRBJ2-7; D is possibly TRBD1 (6 bases). Germline CDR1 reads SNHLY; CDR2 reads FYNNEI. The CDR3 contains 14 residues. The V and J ends lost 8 bases and 2 bases respectively, with 16 bases between them. This CDR3 is CASSISGTTYEQYF. Written as DNA, the CDR3 is TGTGCCAGCTCAATTTCCGGGACAACCTACGAGCAGTACTTC.

The chain recombines TRBV11-2 with TRBJ2-7; no clear D. From germline, CDR1 is SGHAT and CDR2 FQNNGV. V lost 4 bases to trimming and J lost 2 bases, with 0 bases between them. The CDR3 consists of 10 residues. DNA of the CDR3: TGTGCCAGCAGCTCCTACGAGCAGTACTTC. It specifies CASSSYEQYF.

This rearrangement joins TRBV4-2 to TRBJ1-4; D is uncertain. Germline V gene data show CDR1 as LGHNA and CDR2 as YNFKEQ. Trimming took off 4 bases at V and 5 bases at J, with 11 bases between the two ends. The CDR3 totals 14 residues. CDR3 nucleotides: TGTGCCAGCAGCCTCACCCGGCCCAATGAAAAACTGTTTTTT. Its translation: CASSLTRPNEKLFF.

This clonotype was seen repeatedly, ten times or more. DNA for the CDR3: TGTGCCAGCAGCCCCCGGGTCGGCTCCTACAATGAGCAGTTCTTC. Protein product: CASSPRVGSYNEQFF. The chain uses TRBV11-2 and TRBJ2-1, with D unclear. There are 15 residues in the CDR3. With 5 bases removed from V and 0 bases from J, the gap between germline ends came to 11 bases. Per the germline V gene, CDR1 is SGHAT and CDR2 is FQNNGV.

This clonotype came up many times. V usage is TRBV7-6 and J usage is TRBJ2-7, with TRBD2 matching over 10 bases. Germline trimming cut 5 bases from V and 2 bases from J; bases unmatched to any gene: 15. Germline V gene lookup returns CDR1 SGHVS and CDR2 FNYEAQ. The CDR3 covers 18 residues. CDR3 protein: CASSPDLGAGGPPYEQYF. The CDR3 bases are TGTGCCAGCAGCCCGGATTTAGGAGCGGGAGGGCCCCCCTACGAGCAGTACTTC.

V is TRBV7-2 and J is TRBJ1-2, with 9 bases fitting TRBD1. Germline V CDR1 and CDR2: SGHTA, FQGNSA. The CDR3 sequence is 16 residues long. The ends lost 5 bases at V and 2 bases at J; junction bases unmatched: 9. The CDR3 DNA is TGTGCCAGCAGCAGTACGGACAGGGGCCACAACTATGGCTACACCTTC. Translating gives CASSSTDRGHNYGYTF.

This rearrangement joins TRBV20-1 to TRBJ2-2, with unresolved D. The CDR3 runs 16 residues. Trimming removed 2 bases from V and 1 base from J, with 14 bases in between. CDR1 is DFQATT, CDR2 SNEGSKA, per germline (reference sequence). The CDR3 protein is CSARIPGRMNTGELFF. The CDR3 DNA reads as TGCAGTGCTAGAATCCCAGGCCGAATGAACACCGGGGAGCTGTTTTTT.

This clonotype has at least ten counts. The chain joins TRBV18 to TRBJ2-2; maybe TRBD1 (5 bases). The CDR3 has 15 residues. The germline V gene encodes CDR1 KGHSH and CDR2 LQKENI. The V end was cut by 1 base, the J end by 4 bases, with 10 bases between. CDR3 sequence reads: CASSPLAGSTGELFF. CDR3 coding DNA: TGTGCCAGCTCACCACTGGCAGGGTCCACCGGGGAGCTGTTTTTT.

This clonotype is medium-sized by share. V usage is TRBV19 and J usage is TRBJ2-2; possibly TRBD2 for D (6 bases). This CDR3 comprises 16 residues. Germline V gene sequence: CDR1 LNHDA, CDR2 SQIVND (reference sequence). V lost 3 bases, J lost 1 base, and 12 bases lay in between. CDR3 nucleotides: TGTGCCAGTAGTATGTCGGGACTCATGAACACCGGGGAGCTGTTTTTT. Its protein is CASSMSGLMNTGELFF.

The chain joins TRBV2 to TRBJ1-4; no definite D call. From germline, CDR1 is SNHLY and CDR2 FYNNEI. The germline V and J ends were trimmed by 6 bases and 0 bases, with 5 bases remaining between them. The CDR3 has 13 amino acids. CDR3 sequence reads: CASRGSTNEKLFF. CDR3 nucleotides: TGTGCCAGCAGGGGATCAACTAATGAAAAACTGTTTTTT.

This clonotype was observed at least ten times. This sequence joins TRBV15 and TRBJ1-2, with D possibly matching TRBD1 (5 bases). This CDR3 has 12 residues. Germline CDR1 is LNHNV and CDR2 is YYDKDF (reference sequence). V was trimmed by 1 base and J by 7 bases, leaving 7 bases between them. CDR3 nucleotide sequence: TGTGCCACCAGCAGAGCCGGGGGTGGCTACACCTTC. It encodes CATSRAGGGYTF.

This clonotype has at least ten counts. The chain has TRBV11-2 and TRBJ2-4; tentatively, D is TRBD2 (5 bases). Trimming left V 5 bases short and J 5 bases short, with 10 bases between. The CDR3 consists of 13 residues. Germline lookup yields CDR1 SGHAT and CDR2 FQNNGV. For the CDR3, the DNA is TGTGCCAGCAGCCCTTTGAGGGAAAACATTCAGTACTTC. The encoded protein is CASSPLRENIQYF.

This clonotype showed up just a few times. The chain combines TRBV7-9 with TRBJ1-2, with D possibly TRBD1 on 5 matching bases. Germline V gene data show CDR1 as SEHNR and CDR2 as FQNEAQ (reference sequence). V lost 4 bases to trimming and J lost 5 bases, with 11 bases between them. The CDR3 covers 13 residues. The CDR3 protein is CASSSTVDYGYTF. DNA of the CDR3: TGTGCCAGCAGCTCGACAGTCGATTATGGCTACACCTTC. The full variable domain, its missing parts supplied by reference TRBV7-9 and TRBJ1-2, is DTGVSQNPRHKITKRGQNVTFRCDPISEHNRLYWYRQTLGQGPEFLTYFQNEAQLEKSRLLSDRFSAERPKGSFSTLEIQRTEQGDSAMYLCASSSTVDYGYTFGSGTRLTVV.

The table lists this clonotype with many counts. The chain employs TRBV11-1 and TRBJ2-7, with 7 bases that match TRBD1. Germline values: CDR1 SGHAT, CDR2 FQDESV (reference sequence). J lost 2 bases, V lost 0 bases, and 4 bases had no gene match. The CDR3 sequence is 15 residues long. Here the CDR3 reads CASSLARGTAYEQYF. The DNA for the CDR3 is TGTGCCAGCAGCTTAGCCAGGGGGACAGCCTACGAGCAGTACTTC.

This clonotype has ten or more counts. This rearrangement joins TRBV13 to TRBJ1-1, with no clear D. The CDR3 contains 15 residues. Trimming removed 1 base from V and 1 base from J, with 10 bases in between. Germline-derived CDR1 and CDR2 are PRHDT and FYEKMQ (reference sequence). In nucleotides, the CDR3 is TGTGCCAGCAGCTTAGAAGGAGGAGGGAACACTGAAGCTTTCTTT. Protein: CASSLEGGGNTEAFF.

This clonotype was observed a few times. The gene calls are TRBV2 and TRBJ2-7; 15 bases fit TRBD2. J gave up 3 bases and V 7 bases, and 7 bases lay outside the gene matches. The V gene's germline CDR1 is SNHLY and CDR2 FYNNEI. CDR3 size: 16 residues. CDR3 residues: CASTPRGLAGGYEQYF. CDR3 nucleotide sequence: TGTGCCAGCACCCCACGGGGACTAGCGGGAGGCTACGAGCAGTACTTC. The full variable domain, rest sourced from reference TRBV2 and TRBJ2-7, is EPEVTQTPSHQVTQMGQEVILRCVPISNHLYFYWYRQILGQKVEFLVSFYNNEISEKSEIFDDQFSVERPDGSNFTLKIRSTKLEDSAMYFCASTPRGLAGGYEQYFGPGTRLTVT.

This clonotype was counted ten times or more. The rearrangement joins TRBV5-1 to TRBJ2-5; D call uncertain. CDR1 is SGHRS and CDR2 is YFSETQ in the germline V gene. With 1 base removed from V and 5 bases from J, the gap between germline ends came to 9 bases. This CDR3 is built from 13 residues. The CDR3 spells CASSLWSGETQYF. The CDR3 DNA reads TGCGCCAGCAGCTTGTGGAGTGGGGAGACCCAGTACTTC.

The table lists this clonotype with many counts. The chain uses TRBV5-1 and TRBJ2-5, with 7 positions matching TRBD1. Trimming took 3 bases from V and 0 from J; bases not matched to a gene: 2. Germline-derived CDR1 and CDR2 are SGHRS and YFSETQ. The CDR3 is made up of 14 amino acids. CDR3 region: CASSSQGDQETQYF. The CDR3 region has the DNA TGCGCCAGCAGCTCTCAGGGGGACCAAGAGACCCAGTACTTC.